This section outlines one T cell receptor (beta chain) sequence together with its context. The germline V gene has CDR1 MNHNS and CDR2 SASEGT. The CDR3 sequence is 14 residues long. V lost 3 bases and J lost 0, with 6 bases in between. These data originate in a study of blood T cell repertoires in COVID-19. Study-level background: Italy, Spain and the United States were the sources of the convalescent and acute COVID-19 samples. The cDNA or gDNA used as material had been derived from T cells, B-cell-depleted T cells, or PBMCs.

Per the original methods: Nucleated cell counts were estimated from reference gene primer amplification. Libraries were prepared by immunoSEQ multiplex PCR; TCRdb keeps only in-frame clonotypes and omits some of them. V and J calls and clone size are those listed in that table; D and trimming were worked out from the DNA. The repertoire holds 95,000 to 150,000 clones, with roughly 87% as singletons. Source material: peripheral blood. The clonotype was recovered from a woman older than 75 with acute or convalescent COVID-19. This chain connects TRBV6-1 to TRBJ2-1; the D gene is possibly TRBD1 (5 bases). CDR3 sequence reads: CASSDQGSYNEQFF. The DNA of the CDR3 is TGTGCCAGCAGTGACCAGGGCTCCTACAATGAGCAGTTCTTC.